The 9 T cell receptor beta chains given below trace back to one sample, sequenced in a study of T-cell memory formation after mild COVID-19. TCRdb re-derived calls from the 5' RACE reads in MiXCR, one entry per CDR3 protein. The sample has some 300,000 distinct CDR3 sequences; approximately 19% are singletons. Sequencing input: PBMCs or a T cell subset sorted from them (not recorded which). The receptors stem from a man aged 18 to 30 who had mild COVID-19 (a few samples of this study predate the infection). Cell type and time point are not known.

This clonotype was observed a single time. V usage is TRBV20-1 and J usage is TRBJ1-6; D call uncertain. V lost 7 bases and J lost 4, with 8 bases in between. This CDR3 contains 12 residues. Germline values: CDR1 DFQATT, CDR2 SNEGSKA (reference sequence). This CDR3 reads CSVGEYNSPLHF. CDR3 bases: TGCAGTGTTGGGGAGTATAATTCACCCCTCCACTTT.

There are a few counts of this clonotype. Here the CDR3 reads CASSLRGGPDTQYF. CDR3 in DNA: TGTGCCAGCAGTTTACGGGGGGGCCCCGATACGCAGTATTTT. The rearrangement uses TRBV12-3 or TRBV12-4 and TRBJ2-3, with TRBD2 matching 8 bases. V was pared by 2 bases and J by 6 bases, with 4 bases of the junction left unmatched. This CDR3 region has 14 residues.

This sequence joins TRBV18 and TRBJ2-3, with 10 positions matching TRBD1. Germline lookup yields CDR1 KGHSH and CDR2 LQKENI. V dropped 0 bases and J dropped 1; count of bases not matched to a gene: 4. The CDR3 is made up of 17 amino acids. CDR3 amino acids: CASSPPGGQGRTDTQYF. The CDR3 nucleotides read TGTGCCAGCTCACCACCGGGGGGACAGGGGCGCACAGATACGCAGTATTTT.

This clonotype was counted a few times. V usage is TRBV7-2 and J usage is TRBJ2-1, with 9 bases aligning to TRBD2. The junction had 5 bases not matched to a gene; V was cut back by 4 bases and J by 4 bases. The CDR3 extends over 15 amino acids. Germline CDR1 reads SGHTA; CDR2 reads FQGNSA. In nucleotides, the CDR3 is TGTGCCAGCAGCTCCACTAGCGGGCAGTACAATGAGCAGTTCTTC. Its protein product is CASSSTSGQYNEQFF.

This clonotype has just a few counts. The chain uses TRBV5-6 and TRBJ2-1; 7 bases agree with TRBD1. Germline assignment: CDR1 SGHDT and CDR2 YYEEEE. The CDR3 runs to 14 residues. The ends lost 4 bases at V and 5 bases at J; junction bases unmatched: 6. The CDR3 region is CASSPQGFDNEQFF. The CDR3 region has the DNA TGTGCCAGCAGCCCACAGGGGTTCGACAATGAGCAGTTCTTC.

The chain recombines TRBV5-5 with TRBJ1-5; D may be TRBD1 (5 bases). This CDR3 comprises 17 residues. CDR1 and CDR2 (germline): SGHKS, YYEKEE (reference sequence). The V end lost 0 bases, the J end lost 1 base, and 14 bases lay between the germline ends. Here the CDR3 reads CASSLGQGWGSNQPQHF. DNA for the CDR3: TGTGCCAGCAGCTTGGGGCAGGGCTGGGGAAGCAATCAGCCCCAGCATTTT.

A few counts support this clonotype. The CDR3: CASSYLDRERAYEQYV. The CDR3 DNA follows: TGTGCCAGCAGTTACCTTGACAGGGAGAGAGCCTACGAGCAGTACGTC. This sequence joins TRBV6-2 or TRBV6-3 and TRBJ2-7, with 7 bases identical to TRBD1. The CDR3 extends over 16 amino acids. Trimming removed 2 bases from V and 2 bases from J; junction bases left unmatched: 9. Germline V gives CDR1 MNHEY, CDR2 SVGEGT.

This clonotype was counted a few times. V gene TRBV18 combines with J gene TRBJ2-2, with D possibly being TRBD1 (6 bases). V gave up 5 bases and J gave up 0 bases, with 13 bases separating them. The CDR3 runs 16 residues. Per the germline V gene, CDR1 is KGHSH and CDR2 is LQKENI. The CDR3 coding sequence is TGTGCCAGCTCAGCAAGACAGGACTCGAACACCGGGGAGCTGTTTTTT. As protein: CASSARQDSNTGELFF.

The V gene is TRBV5-1, the J gene TRBJ2-7; a weak D match, TRBD2 (5 bases). CDR1 SGHRS and CDR2 YFSETQ come from the germline V gene. The germline V and J ends were trimmed by 2 bases and 2 bases, with 11 bases remaining between them. The CDR3 has 14 amino acids. As DNA, the CDR3 is TGCGCCAGCAGCTTTGGACTCGGTACCTACGAGCAGTACTTC. This sequence encodes CASSFGLGTYEQYF.